These 5 T cell receptor beta chains were sequenced from one sample in a study of T-cell memory formation after mild COVID-19 (dated by TCRdb to the early 2020s). The protocol used for the library was 5' RACE. The sequencing machine was an Illumina NovaSeq 6000. Using fastp trimming at Q25 and MiXCR clonotype assembly, TCRdb reanalyzed the public sequencing data and kept in-frame beta chains. One record per CDR3 amino acid sequence lists the most common genes and DNA. This sample comprises hundreds of thousands of distinct CDR3 sequences, over 20% of them detected only once. Approximately 12% of the sample comes from the top ten. The sample was PBMCs or a T cell subset sorted from them (not recorded which). All receptors come from an adult woman who had mild COVID-19 (a few samples of this study predate the infection). The sample titles of this study are shuffled in the database, so cell type and time point are left out; the donor was told from shared clones.

The chain couples TRBV25-1 to TRBJ2-1, with D possibly TRBD2 on 5 matching bases. CDR1 MGHDK and CDR2 SYGVNS come from the germline V gene. V was clipped by 1 base and J by 10 bases, with 11 bases between them. This CDR3 comprises 13 residues. CDR3 protein: CASSESVREEQFF. DNA of the CDR3: TGTGCCAGCAGTGAATCAGTCCGGGAAGAGCAGTTCTTC. Full variable domain (missing parts from reference TRBV25-1 and TRBJ2-1): EADIYQTPRYLVIGTGKKITLECSQTMGHDKMYWYQQDPGMELHLIHYSYGVNSTEKGDLSSESTVSRIRTEHFPLTLESARPSHTSQYLCASSESVREEQFFGPGTRLTVL.

The chain employs TRBV5-6 and TRBJ1-6; a weak D match, TRBD1 (5 bases). The CDR3 has 16 amino acids. With 6 bases removed from V and 4 bases from J, the gap between germline ends came to 17 bases. Germline assignment: CDR1 SGHDT and CDR2 YYEEEE. In nucleotides, the CDR3 is TGTGCCAGCACCCGGACGGGGGAAGCTTATAATTCACCCCTCCACTTT. This gives the protein CASTRTGEAYNSPLHF.

Many counts were recorded for this clonotype. The rearrangement uses TRBV5-1 and TRBJ2-2, with a weak D call TRBD1 (5 bases). The V gene's germline CDR1 is SGHRS and CDR2 YFSETQ. Trimming cost V 1 base and J 4 bases, with 8 bases left between them. The CDR3 contains 14 residues. Here the CDR3 DNA reads TGCGCCAGCAGCTTGACTACAGGCACCGGGGAGCTGTTTTTT. This codes for CASSLTTGTGELFF.

This CDR3 reads CATSREGTKAGDQYF. The CDR3 nucleotides read TGTGCCACCAGCAGAGAAGGGACTAAGGCCGGGGACCAGTACTTC. The V gene is TRBV15, the J gene TRBJ2-5; the match to TRBD2 covers 7 bases. Germline values: CDR1 LNHNV, CDR2 YYDKDF (reference sequence). CDR3 length equals 15 residues. The V segment lost 0 bases and the J segment 10 bases; nucleotides outside the gene matches: 11.

Only a few counts were recorded for this clonotype. The chain has TRBV19 and TRBJ1-5; D is undetermined. The CDR3 is 17 residues long. V was pared by 1 base and J by 0 bases, with 13 bases between. Germline loops: CDR1 LNHDA, CDR2 SQIVND (reference sequence). The CDR3 reads CASSIVGRYDSNQPQHF. For the CDR3, the DNA is TGTGCCAGTAGTATAGTCGGCAGATACGATAGCAATCAGCCCCAGCATTTT.